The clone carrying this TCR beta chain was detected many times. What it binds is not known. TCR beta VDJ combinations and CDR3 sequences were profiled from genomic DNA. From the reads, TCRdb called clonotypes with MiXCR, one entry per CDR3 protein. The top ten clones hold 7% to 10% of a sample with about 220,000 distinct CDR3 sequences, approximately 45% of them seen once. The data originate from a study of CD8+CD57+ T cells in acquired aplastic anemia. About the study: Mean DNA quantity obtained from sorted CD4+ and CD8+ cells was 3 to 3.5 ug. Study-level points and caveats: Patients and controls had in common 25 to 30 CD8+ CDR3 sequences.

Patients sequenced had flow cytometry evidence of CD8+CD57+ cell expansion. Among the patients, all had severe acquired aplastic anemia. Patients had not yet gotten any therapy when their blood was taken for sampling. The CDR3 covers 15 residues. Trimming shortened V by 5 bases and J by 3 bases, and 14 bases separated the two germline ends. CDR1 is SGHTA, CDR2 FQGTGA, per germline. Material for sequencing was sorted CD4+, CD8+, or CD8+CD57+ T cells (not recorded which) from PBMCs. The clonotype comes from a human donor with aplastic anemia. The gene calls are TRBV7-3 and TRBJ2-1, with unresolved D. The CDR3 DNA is TGTGCCAGCAGCCCACAAGATCCGGACTACAATGAGCAGTTCTTC. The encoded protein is CASSPQDPDYNEQFF. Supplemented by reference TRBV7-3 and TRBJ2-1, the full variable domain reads GAGVSQTPSNKVTEKGKYVELRCDPISGHTALYWYRQSLGQGPEFLIYFQGTGAADDSGLPNDRFFAVRPEGSVSTLKIQRTERGDSAVYLCASSPQDPDYNEQFFGPGTRLTVL.